The sequence of this T cell receptor beta chain was determined in a study of blood T cell repertoires in COVID-19. Study information: Italy, Spain and the United States were the sources of the convalescent and acute COVID-19 samples.

Study members were between about 18 and 95 years old and lived in approximately 25 US regions. Germline CDR1 is SGHAT and CDR2 is FQNNGV. With V trimmed by 5 bases and J by 7 bases, 9 bases remained unmatched. This CDR3 is 17 amino acids long. Original data processing: Amplification of reference gene primers was used by the study to estimate nucleated cell counts. Only in-frame clones appear in the TCRdb table, and some are missing; sequencing was by immunoSEQ multiplex PCR. V and J calls and clone size are as listed in that table; D and trimming were resolved from the DNA. The table lists fewer than 400,000 clones, over 70% of them singletons.

This sequence joins TRBV11-2 and TRBJ2-2; TRBD2 matches 14 bases. Material for sequencing was PBMCs or T cells enriched from blood (not recorded which). The sequence was collected from a man between 25 and 39 years old who had recovered from COVID-19. The CDR3 spells CASSLRLAGGQGGELFF. The CDR3 DNA reads TGTGCCAGCAGCCTCCGACTAGCGGGGGGGCAAGGCGGGGAGCTGTTTTTT.